This entry concerns a single T cell receptor beta chain. Its antigen is unknown. No base qualities exist here, and no much larger clone lies one base off it. The data were taken from a study of intratumoral heterogeneity in liver cancer. For the wider study: Across the full approximately 14-patient cohort, most patients were male and the median age was 63 years. The study combined RNA-seq, DNA sequencing, TCR-seq and SNP array data from multiple regions of hepatocellular carcinoma specimens to study intratumor heterogeneity. The full cohort included 70 or so multiregional samples from about 15 HCC patients, consisting of 51 tumoral regions and some 20 adjacent nontumoral regions. General findings and caveats noted by the study authors: TCR sequencing reportedly confirmed RNA-seq-based estimates of regional differences in tumor-infiltrating lymphocyte burden. In each sequenced patient, significantly more unique T-cell clonal expansions were found in tumor region a than in region b. Within each sequenced patient, no significant difference in overall T cell clonality was found between tumor regions. The authors noted a relatively low number of patients and under-sampled tumor-infiltrating lymphocyte representation as limitations.

Samples labelled H were derived from distinct, geographically separated regions of the hepatocellular carcinoma nodule. Every patient had early-stage hepatocellular carcinoma and went to surgical resection without receiving any prior therapy. No macroscopic evidence of necrosis or hemorrhage was present in the sampled areas. Multiple regions from a couple of patients were subjected to TCR sequencing (ImmunoSeq). Frozen resection tissue samples were collected at least 1 cm apart from each other. The DNeasy blood and tissue kit was used to extract genomic DNA from bulk tissue. Trimming accounts for 0 bases at V and 5 bases at J, while the number of junction bases matched to no gene is 9. CDR1 SGHNT and CDR2 YYREEE were looked up in the germline V gene (reference sequence). Including cysteine and phenylalanine, the CDR3 has 16 amino acids. This entry keeps only the CDR3 DNA: 48 bases, framed from base 1.

Using the immunoSEQ assay, the TCR beta chain CDR3 regions were sequenced from genomic DNA. Primers annealing to V and J segments amplified rearranged VDJ segments. As for the original processing: Clonality and richness metrics were computed with the ImmunoSeq Analyzer software. Differentially abundant clones between regions were identified using Fisher's exact test plus a beta-binomial method for added stringency. Not all clones reach the TCRdb copy of this immuneACCESS table, which keeps in-frame sequences only. Checked studies attribute under half of the gap to unresolved V genes and leave the rest unexplained. V and J calls and clone size are copied from that table; D and trimming were computed from the DNA. The sample data list 6,600 or so clones, and about three fifths of these were observed just once. The ten largest clones take up around 13% of the sample.

This TCR derives from a man aged 70 or older with hepatocellular carcinoma. This chain joins TRBV5-4 to TRBJ2-7; 9 bases in the middle match TRBD2. Source: tumor tissue, taken before any cancer treatment. The DNA reads as follows: TGTGCCAGCAGCTTGGCGGGGCGGGGGGGCCCAAACGAGCAGTACTTC. The resulting protein is CASSLAGRGGPNEQYF.